These T cell receptor beta chains were read from a single sample in a study of early T cells in non-severe SARS-CoV-2 infection. TCRdb called the 5' RACE reads again in MiXCR, with one record for every CDR3 protein. Among 85,000 to 100,000 distinct CDR3 sequences listed, approximately 11% were seen once. Specimen: whole blood. These receptors were collected from an adult who was a healthcare worker with PCR-confirmed SARS-CoV-2 infection or an uninfected control (not recorded which). The CDR3 runs from the conserved cysteine through the conserved F or W. The D gene is left open where the match is weak. A clone size is listed for some rows: how often the clone was seen (once, few, many), or a class if it is expanded.

-,TRBV5-4,TRBJ1-2,-,TGTGCCAGCAGCGGACGGACCGGGGACTACACCTTC,CASSGRTGDYTF
-,TRBV29-1,TRBJ2-7,TRBD1,TGCAGCACCGGGACAGGGGCGAACTACGAGCAGTACTTC,CSTGTGANYEQYF
many,TRBV7-9,TRBJ1-1,-,TGTGCCAGCAGCTTCTTGGACAGTGAAGCTTTCTTT,CASSFLDSEAFF
many,TRBV5-4,TRBJ1-1,-,TGTGCCAGCAGCTTGGCGTTATGGGGGGCCACTGAAGCTTTCTTT,CASSLALWGATEAFF
few,TRBV6-2/TRBV6-3,TRBJ1-1,-,TGTGCCAGCAGTTACGGGCAGGGGACTGAAGCTTTCTTT,CASSYGQGTEAFF
many,TRBV28,TRBJ2-7,-,TGTGCCAGCTTGGGGACACCCTTGATTGACGAGCAGTACTTC,CASLGTPLIDEQYF
-,TRBV7-8,TRBJ1-5,-,TGTGCCAGCAGCTTAGCGCGGGGGGCTCGGAGCAATCAGCCCCAGCATTTT,CASSLARGARSNQPQHF
-,TRBV20-1,TRBJ2-1,-,TGCAGTGCTGCCCAAGGAAGGCAGTTCTTC,CSAAQGRQFF
-,TRBV12-3/TRBV12-4,TRBJ1-1,-,TGTGCCAGCAGTTCGTCCGGGTCCTGGGGCACTGAAGCTTTCTTT,CASSSSGSWGTEAFF
few,TRBV6-5,TRBJ2-5,-,TGTGCCACTGGGGCGAGGATGGAGACCCAGTACTTC,CATGARMETQYF
few,TRBV15,TRBJ2-7,TRBD1,TGTGCCACCAGCAGAGATCCAGGGGGCACCTACGAGCAGTACTTC,CATSRDPGGTYEQYF
few,TRBV5-4,TRBJ2-3,TRBD2,TGTGCCAGCAGCTTTGGACTAGCGGGGAGCACAGATACGCAGTATTTT,CASSFGLAGSTDTQYF
few,TRBV2,TRBJ2-5,-,TGTGCCAGCAGTGTAACCACAGCCCAAGAGACCCAGTACTTC,CASSVTTAQETQYF
few,TRBV27,TRBJ1-1,-,TGTGCCAGCAGTTCCCACCCCTCCTCGGGGGGTCGGTACACTGAAGCTTTCTTT,CASSSHPSSGGRYTEAFF
few,TRBV5-1,TRBJ1-1,-,TGCGCCAGCAAGTACGCGGGAAACACTGAAGCTTTCTTT,CASKYAGNTEAFF
many,TRBV27,TRBJ2-7,-,TGTGCCAGCAGTTTAGCACTGGGGGGCTTCTACGAGCAGTACTTC,CASSLALGGFYEQYF
many,TRBV20-1,TRBJ1-1,-,TGCAGTGCCCGGCGGGGGGCCGACACTGAAGCTTTCTTT,CSARRGADTEAFF
many,TRBV5-1,TRBJ1-2,-,TGCGCCAGCAGCTTGGGGGTACGGGGCGCCCTCAACTATGGCTACACCTTC,CASSLGVRGALNYGYTF
-,TRBV6-1,TRBJ2-7,TRBD1,TGTGCCAGCAGTCTACAGGGGTTGGGCTACGAGCAGTACTTC,CASSLQGLGYEQYF
few,TRBV29-1,TRBJ2-2,-,TGCAGCGCGGAGCTTGGTGGGAAGGGGACCGGGGAGCTGTTTTTT,CSAELGGKGTGELFF
few,TRBV7-9,TRBJ2-2,-,TGTGCCAGCAGCTTAGACCGGAGGGGGACCGGGGAGCTGTTTTTT,CASSLDRRGTGELFF
-,TRBV7-8,TRBJ2-1,-,TGTGCCAGCTCTGAGGGGTCCAATGAGCAGTTCTTC,CASSEGSNEQFF